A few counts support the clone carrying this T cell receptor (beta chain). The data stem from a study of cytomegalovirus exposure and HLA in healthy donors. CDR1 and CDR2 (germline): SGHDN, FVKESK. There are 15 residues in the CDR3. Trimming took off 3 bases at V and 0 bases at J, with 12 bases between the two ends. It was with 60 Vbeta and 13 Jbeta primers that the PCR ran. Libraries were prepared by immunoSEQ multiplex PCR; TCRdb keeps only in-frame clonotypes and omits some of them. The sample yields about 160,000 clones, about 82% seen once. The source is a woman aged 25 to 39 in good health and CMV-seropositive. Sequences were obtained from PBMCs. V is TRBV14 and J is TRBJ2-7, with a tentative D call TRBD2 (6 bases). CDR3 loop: CASSQYRGSSYEQYF. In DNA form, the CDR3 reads TGTGCCAGCAGCCAGTATCGGGGGAGCTCCTACGAGCAGTACTTC.